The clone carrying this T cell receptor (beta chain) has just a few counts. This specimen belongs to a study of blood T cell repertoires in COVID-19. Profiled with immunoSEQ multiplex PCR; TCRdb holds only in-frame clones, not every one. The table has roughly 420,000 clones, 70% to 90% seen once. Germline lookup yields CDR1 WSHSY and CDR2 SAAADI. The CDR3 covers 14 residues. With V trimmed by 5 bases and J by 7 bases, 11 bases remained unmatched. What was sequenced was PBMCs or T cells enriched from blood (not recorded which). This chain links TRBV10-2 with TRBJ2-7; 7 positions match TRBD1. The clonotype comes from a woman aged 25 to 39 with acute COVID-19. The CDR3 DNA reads TGCGCCAGCAGTCCCGGGGACAGTATACGTGAGCAGTACTTC. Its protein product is CASSPGDSIREQYF.